The clone carrying this T cell receptor beta chain appeared a few times. Its antigen is not known. The sample is drawn from a study of vaccination and CD4 T cells after COVID-19. Study-level information: For post-vaccine samples, collection took place a median approximately 78 days after dose two, ranging from 14 to 241. Points from the study as a whole: A nonsignificant rise from about 20 to 38 was seen in the median number of SARS-CoV-2-reactive clonotypes.

The CDR3 sequence is 16 residues long. CDR1 is MNHEY, CDR2 SVGAGI, per germline. Between the trimmed V and J ends, which lost 0 bases and 4 bases, there was a span of 15 bases. Cultured CD4+ T cells had their DNA profiled by the Oncomine TCR Beta short-read assay. Genomic DNA was drawn out of CD4+ T cells grown in culture. MiXCR, run by TCRdb on the PCR reads, gives a single entry per CDR3 protein. Here the sample spans 13,000 or so distinct CDR3 sequences, 56% being singletons. Treatment: approximately 11-day PBMC culture with coronavirus spike peptide pools or control peptides (ViraFEST assay). From the roughly nine-day cultures, CD4+ T cells were isolated by negative selection.

Sequencing was performed on CD4+ T cells from blood, cultured in vitro. The receptor's source is a human donor who had recovered from COVID-19. The genes are TRBV6-5 and TRBJ1-2; D ambiguous. The CDR3 sequence: CASSYSIGESSYGYTF. In DNA, the CDR3 is TGTGCCAGCAGTTACTCGATAGGAGAAAGCTCCTATGGCTACACCTTC.